This T cell receptor beta chain was documented in a study of blood T cells in healthy people across ages. There are a few counts of this clonotype. It was with a sample-barcoded 5' primer and a J-beta primer mix that a second PCR of about 7 to 12 cycles was run. TCRdb fed the 5' RACE reads into MiXCR, producing one record per CDR3 protein. This sample yields roughly 1,700,000 distinct CDR3 sequences, of which roughly 30% are seen a single time; approximately 7.7% belongs to the top ten. Germline CDR1 and CDR2: MNHEY and SVGAGI. The CDR3 is 18 residues long. Trimming took 0 bases from V and 6 from J; bases not matched to a gene: 11.

The chain has TRBV6-5 and TRBJ2-1; 10 bases are a match to TRBD2. The receptor comes from a woman aged 25 to 45 in good health. What was sequenced was blood. CDR3 protein: CASSYSSRSGRAFNEQFF. DNA of the CDR3: TGTGCCAGCAGTTACTCTTCTCGAAGCGGGAGGGCCTTCAATGAGCAGTTCTTC.